The clone carrying this TCR beta chain showed up just a few times. What it binds is not known. The sample belongs to a study of beta chain features in type 1 diabetes. Notes on the study in general: It was possible that PCR favored shorter templates, equally so in patients and controls. Patients showed naive, central memory and Treg TCRB repertoires that appeared more similar than those of healthy donors. Insertions were fewer and deletions more numerous at VDJ junctions in type 1 diabetes patients.

V was pared by 5 bases and J by 5 bases, with 1 base of the junction left unmatched. Germline CDR1 is MNHNY and CDR2 is SVGAGI (reference sequence). The CDR3 covers 13 residues. The investigators reverse transcribed all of the isolated RNA, so they sequenced expressed TCRB transcripts. Clones were read by immunoSEQ multiplex PCR, and TCRdb kept only the in-frame ones, dropping some. Altogether approximately 250,000 clones are present, about 9.3% being singletons, with the ten largest covering approximately 0.03%. The specimen sequenced was naive CD4+ T cells from blood. The receptor's source is a woman between 18 and 29 years old in good health. This sequence joins TRBV6-6 and TRBJ1-1; 11 nucleotides match TRBD1. CDR3 DNA sequence: TGTGCCAGCAGTGGGACAGGGGGAACTGAAGCTTTCTTT. This sequence encodes CASSGTGGTEAFF.